This TCR beta chain was recorded in a study of regulatory T cells in long-lasting Graves disease. With 2 bases removed from V and 7 bases from J, the gap between germline ends came to 17 bases. CDR3 length equals 15 residues. Looked up from germline, CDR1 is LGHDT and CDR2 is YNNKEL (reference sequence). CDR3 regions were amplified by Arm-PCR using iRepertoire HTBI primers to build TCR beta libraries. Via MiXCR, TCRdb re-called the multiplex PCR reads, giving one row per CDR3 protein. Of 350,000 to 400,000 distinct CDR3 sequences listed, around 15% are singletons. This clonotype was detected ten times or more. The antigen is not known. Study results and caveats: Newly diagnosed disease favored TRBV20-1 and TRBJ2-1 over persistent disease.

Time point denoted: newly diagnosed GD, antithyroid drugs for less than 3 months. PBMCs were the source of the RNA used for TCR sequencing. The starting material was peripheral blood mononuclear cells (PBMCs), obtained at new diagnosis, from a patient treated with antithyroid drugs. The rearrangement links TRBV3-1 to TRBJ1-2; D is possibly TRBD1 (6 bases). This clonotype was sampled from a female donor with Graves disease. CDR3 coding DNA: TGTGCCAGCAGCCAAAGGAGTCGGGGGGGCCTTGGCTACACCTTC. This gives the protein CASSQRSRGGLGYTF.